This TCR beta chain was sequenced for a study of blood T cell repertoires in COVID-19. Clones were sequenced by immunoSEQ multiplex PCR, and TCRdb holds only the in-frame ones, with some missing. The sample contains tens of thousands of clones, about 83% of which appear only once. V shed 6 bases and J 4 bases; nucleotides not matched to a gene: 8. Germline CDR1 is SQVTM and CDR2 is ANQGSEA. This CDR3 is built from 13 residues. Sequencing input: peripheral blood. The TCR sequence derives from a man aged 25 to 40 with COVID-19, enrolled during active disease. This chain links TRBV29-1 with TRBJ1-2; 7 bases agree with TRBD1. CDR3 region: CSVATGTLYGYTF. The CDR3 DNA follows: TGCAGCGTCGCGACAGGGACCCTCTATGGCTACACCTTC.